Listed here is a single TCR beta chain. Antigen: not known. This sample includes further DNA sequences coding for the same CDR3. TCRdb keeps only in-frame clones here, not all; method: immunoSEQ multiplex PCR. The sample shows about 2.4 million clones, more than 85% of them seen only once. V lost 0 bases to trimming and J lost 6 bases, with 2 bases between them. The CDR3 covers 11 residues. Germline CDR1 and CDR2: SGHRS and YFSETQ. The data stem from a study of shared clonotypes between healthy human individuals. General study findings and limits: Clonotypes shared by all four donors outscored non-shared clonotypes in generation probability. Among donors, clonotype sharing was expected to be affected by sequencing depth.

Division of CD4+ cells produced a CD45RA+ naive subset and a CD45RA-negative memory subset. This clonotype was obtained from a man younger than 35 in good health. Some clones in this sample may be carry-over from other donors' samples. Sequenced input: naive CD4+ T cells from PBMCs. Described subset: CD45RA+ positively selected. The chain is built from TRBV5-1 and TRBJ2-3, with D unresolved. The CDR3 sequence is CASSLVDTQYF. The DNA for the CDR3 is TGCGCCAGCAGCTTGGTGGATACGCAGTATTTT.